This note documents a single TCR beta chain sequence. This clone was detected only once. This receptor's antigen is unknown. No base quality values were provided; no much bigger clone lies one nucleotide off. This specimen comes from a study of blood T cell repertoires in COVID-19 (dated by TCRdb to the early 2020s). About the study as a whole: Samples covering the acute and convalescent phases of COVID-19 were provided by collaborators in the United States, Italy and Spain. The samples were drawn from the first 160 participants of the ongoing ImmuneRACE study and from 1,254 subjects provided by 6 global collaborators. Where available, HLA class I and class II types were obtained from metadata supplied by the sample provider rather than from assay-based typing. Nearly every sample came with metadata listing a de-identified subject ID, COVID-19 status, age in years and sex. The repertoires were made available in a free public database intended to serve as a resource for research on the immune response to SARS-CoV-2. Subjects who had been exposed to COVID-19, were actively infected with it, or had recovered from it provided the deeply sampled blood TCRbeta repertoires that made up the dataset. The prospective study material was composed of cDNA or gDNA derived from T cells, B-cell-depleted T cells, or PBMCs.

Findings and caveats that apply to the study as a whole: The amount of clinical and demographic metadata varied by source and participant and was provided uncurated.

Collaborating institutions collected whole blood in K2EDTA tubes following their own protocols. For TCRbeta analysis, collaborators shipped samples as frozen whole blood, isolated PBMCs, or DNA extracted from either of those sample types. The trim is 4 bases for V and 0 bases for J, with a gap of 13 bases between the germline ends. As encoded in the germline V gene, CDR1 is SGHRS while CDR2 is YFSETQ. The CDR3 has 15 amino acids, counting the end cysteine and phenylalanine. This entry keeps only the CDR3 DNA: 45 bases, framed from base 1. TCRbeta CDR3 regions were amplified from genomic DNA by means of the immunoSEQ Assay, a bias-controlled multiplex PCR. Regarding the original processing steps: The number of nucleated cells in each sample was estimated by amplification of reference gene primers within the assay. To quantify the absolute abundance of each unique TCRbeta CDR3 rearrangement, sequence reads were collapsed and filtered. For each sample, productive Simpson clonality was calculated as the square root of Simpson's diversity index across productive rearrangements. As stored in TCRdb, this immuneACCESS dataset retains in-frame rearrangements with V and J assigned. A fraction of the clones does not appear; measured against another copy, unresolved V genes explain less than half of the discrepancy, and the remainder lacks a known reason. That table gives V, J and clone size, and the DNA gave D and trimming. The sample table records hundreds of thousands of clones; roughly 91% of these occur just once. Roughly 4% of the sample goes to the ten largest clones.

Material: peripheral blood. In this chain, TRBV5-1 is recombined with TRBJ1-1; perhaps TRBD1 is the D gene, with 6 bases matching. The clonotype comes from a woman aged 25 to 39 with acute or convalescent COVID-19. The CDR3 has the sequence CASSVRTGLNTEAFF. The DNA sequence reads TGCGCCAGCAGCGTAAGAACAGGGCTGAACACTGAAGCTTTCTTT.